The T cell receptor beta chain under discussion was sequenced for a study of graft-versus-host responses after intestinal transplantation. On the study more broadly: Among the recipients, transplants were multivisceral, liver-intestinal, or isolated intestinal. Once they had received anti-thymocyte globulin induction, all recipients took tacrolimus and steroids for around 3 years.

Measured with immunoSEQ multiplex PCR; TCRdb has only the in-frame clones, and not every one. The sample holds around 130,000 clones, around nine tenths seen once. CDR1 is SGHAT and CDR2 is FQNNGV in the germline V gene. The CDR3 runs 13 residues. V was clipped by 5 bases and J by 2 bases, with 7 bases between them. Study-wide findings and caveats: Clonal ratios of graft-versus-host to host-versus-graft in allografts were high for patients exhibiting graft-donor T cell macrochimerism. GvH clones surfaced in recipient marrow, some emerging earlier in ileum or blood.

On this clone itself: The antigen is unknown.

Sample: unstimulated CD4+ T cells sorted from spleen or lymph node cells, taken before intestinal transplant. The clonotype comes from a human donor who received an intestinal transplant. The chain combines TRBV11-2 with TRBJ1-3; no firm D call. Here the CDR3 reads CASSRVAGNTIYF. The CDR3 bases are TGTGCCAGCAGCAGGGTGGCTGGAAACACCATATATTTT.